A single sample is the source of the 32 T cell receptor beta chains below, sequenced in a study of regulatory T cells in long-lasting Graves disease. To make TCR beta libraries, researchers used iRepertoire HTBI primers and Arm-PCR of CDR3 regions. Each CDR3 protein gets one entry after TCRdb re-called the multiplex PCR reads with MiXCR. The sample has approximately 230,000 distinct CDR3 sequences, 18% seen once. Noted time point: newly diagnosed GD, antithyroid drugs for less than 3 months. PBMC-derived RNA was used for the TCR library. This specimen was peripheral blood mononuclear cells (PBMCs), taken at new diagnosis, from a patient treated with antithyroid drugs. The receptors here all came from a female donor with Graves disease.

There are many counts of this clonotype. The CDR3 loop reads CASTEMGGPDLHF. CDR3 DNA: TGTGCCAGCACGGAGATGGGGGGGCCCGATCTCCACTTT. The chain carries TRBV2 and TRBJ1-6; TRBD1 might be the D (6 bases). This CDR3 is 13 amino acids long. Per germline, CDR1 SNHLY and CDR2 FYNNEI. V lost 7 bases and J 16 bases, leaving 20 bases between the germline ends. Variable domain in full (rest from reference TRBV2 and TRBJ1-6): EPEVTQTPSHQVTQMGQEVILRCVPISNHLYFYWYRQILGQKVEFLVSFYNNEISEKSEIFDDQFSVERPDGSNFTLKIRSTKLEDSAMYFCASTEMGGPDLHFGNGTRLTVT.

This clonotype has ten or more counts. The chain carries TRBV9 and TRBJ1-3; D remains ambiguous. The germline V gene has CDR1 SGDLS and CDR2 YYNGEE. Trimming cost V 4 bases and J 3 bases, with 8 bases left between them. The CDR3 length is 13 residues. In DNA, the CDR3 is TGTGCCAGCAGCCCTTACGGTGGAAACACCATATATTTT. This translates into CASSPYGGNTIYF.

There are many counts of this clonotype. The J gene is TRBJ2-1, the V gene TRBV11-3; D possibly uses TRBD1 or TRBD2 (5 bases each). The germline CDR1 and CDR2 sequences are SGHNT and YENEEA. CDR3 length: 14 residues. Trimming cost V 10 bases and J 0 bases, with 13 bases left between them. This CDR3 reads CATRDPSSYNEQFF. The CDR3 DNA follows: TGTGCCACCAGGGACCCAAGCTCCTACAATGAGCAGTTCTTC.

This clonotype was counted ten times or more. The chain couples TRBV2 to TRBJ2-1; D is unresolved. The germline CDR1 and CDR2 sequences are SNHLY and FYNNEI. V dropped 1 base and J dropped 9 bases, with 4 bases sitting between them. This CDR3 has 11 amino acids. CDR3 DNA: TGTGCCAGCAGTGAAGAGGTTGAGCAGTTCTTC. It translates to CASSEEVEQFF.

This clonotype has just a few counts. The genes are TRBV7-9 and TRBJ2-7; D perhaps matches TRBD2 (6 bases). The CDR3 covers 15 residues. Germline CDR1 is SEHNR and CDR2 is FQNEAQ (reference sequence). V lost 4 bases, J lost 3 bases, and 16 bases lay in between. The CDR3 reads CASSSPFSGDYEQYF. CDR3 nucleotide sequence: TGTGCCAGCAGCTCCCCCTTTAGCGGTGACTACGAGCAGTACTTC. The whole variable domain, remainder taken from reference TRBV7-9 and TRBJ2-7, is DTGVSQNPRHKITKRGQNVTFRCDPISEHNRLYWYRQTLGQGPEFLTYFQNEAQLEKSRLLSDRFSAERPKGSFSTLEIQRTEQGDSAMYLCASSSPFSGDYEQYFGPGTRLTVT.

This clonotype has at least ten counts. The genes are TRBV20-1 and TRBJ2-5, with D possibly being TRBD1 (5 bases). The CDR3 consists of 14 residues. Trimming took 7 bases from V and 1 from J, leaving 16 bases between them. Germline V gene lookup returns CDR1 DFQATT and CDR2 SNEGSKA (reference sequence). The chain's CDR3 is CSVQGKGPQETQYF. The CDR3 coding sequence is TGCAGTGTCCAGGGCAAGGGGCCCCAAGAGACCCAGTACTTC.

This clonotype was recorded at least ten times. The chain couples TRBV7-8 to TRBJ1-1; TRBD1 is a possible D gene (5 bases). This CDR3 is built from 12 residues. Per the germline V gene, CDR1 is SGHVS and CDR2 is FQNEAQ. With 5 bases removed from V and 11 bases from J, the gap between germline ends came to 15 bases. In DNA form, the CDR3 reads TGTGCCAGCAGCCCACCTAAGACAGTTGCTTTCTTT. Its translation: CASSPPKTVAFF. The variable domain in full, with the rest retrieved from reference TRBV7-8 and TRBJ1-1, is GAGVSQSPRYKVAKRGQDVALRCDPISGHVSLFWYQQALGQGPEFLTYFQNEAQLDKSGLPSDRFFAERPEGSVSTLKIQRTQQEDSAVYLCASSPPKTVAFFGQGTRLTVV.

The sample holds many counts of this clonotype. The CDR3 sequence: CASSKFRGGFGEAFF. The CDR3 nucleotides are TGTGCCAGCAGTAAATTCAGGGGAGGGTTTGGTGAAGCTTTCTTT. This sequence joins TRBV2 and TRBJ1-1, with D possibly being TRBD1 (6 bases). V gave up 5 bases and J gave up 7 bases, with 20 bases separating them. The CDR3 has 15 residues. CDR1 SNHLY and CDR2 FYNNEI come from the germline V gene. Full variable domain (missing parts from reference TRBV2 and TRBJ1-1): EPEVTQTPSHQVTQMGQEVILRCVPISNHLYFYWYRQILGQKVEFLVSFYNNEISEKSEIFDDQFSVERPDGSNFTLKIRSTKLEDSAMYFCASSKFRGGFGEAFFGQGTRLTVV.

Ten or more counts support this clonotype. The DNA for the CDR3 is TGTGCCAGTAGTTTATGGAATCAGCCCCAGCATTTT. This gives the protein CASSLWNQPQHF. V gene TRBV19 combines with J gene TRBJ1-5, with D unresolved. The length of the CDR3 is 12 residues. With 5 bases removed from V and 4 bases from J, the gap between germline ends came to 6 bases. Germline V lookup: CDR1 LNHDA, CDR2 SQIVND (reference sequence).

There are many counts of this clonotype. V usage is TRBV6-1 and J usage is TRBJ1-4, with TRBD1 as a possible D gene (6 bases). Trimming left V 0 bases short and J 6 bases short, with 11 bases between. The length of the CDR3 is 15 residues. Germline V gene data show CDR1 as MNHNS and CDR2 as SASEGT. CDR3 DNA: TGTGCCAGCAGTGAAGCTGGGGGGCCGGATGAAAAACTGTTTTTT. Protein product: CASSEAGGPDEKLFF.

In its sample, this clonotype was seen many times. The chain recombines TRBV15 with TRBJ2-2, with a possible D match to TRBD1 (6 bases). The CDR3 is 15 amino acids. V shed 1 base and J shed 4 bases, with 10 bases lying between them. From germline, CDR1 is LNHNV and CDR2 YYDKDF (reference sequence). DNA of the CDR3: TGTGCCACCAGCAGAGGGGGGACACGCACCGGGGAGCTGTTTTTT. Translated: CATSRGGTRTGELFF.

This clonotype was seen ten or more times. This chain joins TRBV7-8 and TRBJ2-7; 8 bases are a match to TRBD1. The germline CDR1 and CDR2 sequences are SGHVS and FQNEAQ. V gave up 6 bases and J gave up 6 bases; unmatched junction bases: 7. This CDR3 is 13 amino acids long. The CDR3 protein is CASSQIQGGEQYF. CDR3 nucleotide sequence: TGTGCCAGCAGTCAGATACAGGGGGGCGAGCAGTACTTC.

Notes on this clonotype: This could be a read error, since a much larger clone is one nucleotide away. CDR3 coding DNA: TGTGCCAGTAATCTTAGCGGGAGTTGGGGCAATGAGCAGTTCTTC. Its protein is CASNLSGSWGNEQFF. The J gene is TRBJ2-5, the V gene TRBV19; TRBD2 matches at 9 bases. The J call is doubtful: the DNA matches TRBJ2-1 better. There are 15 residues in the CDR3. The germline CDR1 and CDR2 sequences are LNHDA and SQIVND (reference sequence).

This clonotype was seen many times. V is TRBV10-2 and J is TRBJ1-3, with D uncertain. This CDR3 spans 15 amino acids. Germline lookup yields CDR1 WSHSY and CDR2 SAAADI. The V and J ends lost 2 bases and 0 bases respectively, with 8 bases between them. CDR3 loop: CASSEESNSGNTIYF. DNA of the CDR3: TGCGCCAGCAGTGAGGAGTCGAACTCTGGAAACACCATATATTTT.

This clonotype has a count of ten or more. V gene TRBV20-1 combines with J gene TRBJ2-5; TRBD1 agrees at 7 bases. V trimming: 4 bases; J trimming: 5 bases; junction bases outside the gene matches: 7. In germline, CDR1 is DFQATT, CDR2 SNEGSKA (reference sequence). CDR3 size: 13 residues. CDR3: CSAILGGGETQYF. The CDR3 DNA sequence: TGCAGTGCTATCCTAGGGGGCGGGGAGACCCAGTACTTC.

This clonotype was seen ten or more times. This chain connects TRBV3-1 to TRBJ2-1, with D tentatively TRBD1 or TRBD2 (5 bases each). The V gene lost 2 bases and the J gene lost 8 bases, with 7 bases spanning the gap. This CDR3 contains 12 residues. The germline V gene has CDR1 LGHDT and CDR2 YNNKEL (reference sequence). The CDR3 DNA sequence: TGTGCCAGCAGCCAACGAGGGGATGAGCAGTTCTTC. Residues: CASSQRGDEQFF.

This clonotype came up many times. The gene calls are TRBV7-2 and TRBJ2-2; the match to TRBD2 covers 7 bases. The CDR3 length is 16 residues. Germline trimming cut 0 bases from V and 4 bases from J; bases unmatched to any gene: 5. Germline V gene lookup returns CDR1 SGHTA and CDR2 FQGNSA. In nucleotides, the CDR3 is TGTGCCAGCAGCTTAGCGGGGGGGTCGATCACCGGGGAGCTGTTTTTT. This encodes CASSLAGGSITGELFF.

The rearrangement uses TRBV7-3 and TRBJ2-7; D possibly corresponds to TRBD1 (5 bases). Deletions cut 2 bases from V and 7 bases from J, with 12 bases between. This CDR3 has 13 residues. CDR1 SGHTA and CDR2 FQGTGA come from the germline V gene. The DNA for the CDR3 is TGTGCCAGCAGCTTAGTACAGGCTGGAGAGCAGTACTTC. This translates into CASSLVQAGEQYF.

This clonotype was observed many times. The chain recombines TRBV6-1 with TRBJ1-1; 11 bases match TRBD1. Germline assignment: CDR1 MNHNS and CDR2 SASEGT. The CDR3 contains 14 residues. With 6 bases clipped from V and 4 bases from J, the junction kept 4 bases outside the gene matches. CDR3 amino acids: CASSRGTGGTEAFF. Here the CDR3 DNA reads TGTGCCAGCAGCCGAGGGACAGGGGGCACTGAAGCTTTCTTT.

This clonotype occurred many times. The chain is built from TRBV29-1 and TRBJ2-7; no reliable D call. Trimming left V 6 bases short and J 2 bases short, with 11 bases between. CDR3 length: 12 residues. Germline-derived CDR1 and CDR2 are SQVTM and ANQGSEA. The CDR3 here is CSVELQTYEQYF. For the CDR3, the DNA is TGCAGCGTGGAGCTGCAAACCTACGAGCAGTACTTC.

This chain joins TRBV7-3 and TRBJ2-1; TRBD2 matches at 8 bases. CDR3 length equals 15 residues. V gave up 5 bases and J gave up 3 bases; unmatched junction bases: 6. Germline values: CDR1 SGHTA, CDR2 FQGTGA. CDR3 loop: CASSPSGSDYNEQFF. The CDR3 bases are TGTGCCAGCAGCCCCAGCGGGAGTGACTACAATGAGCAGTTCTTC.

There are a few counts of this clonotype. The CDR3 coding sequence is TGTGCCAGCAGCCTTGGTTATTCCGGTGAAAAACTGTTTTTT. It is translated as CASSLGYSGEKLFF. This chain uses TRBV7-6 with TRBJ1-4; D unresolved. V shed 5 bases and J shed 7 bases, with 14 bases lying between them. CDR1 and CDR2 (germline): SGHVS, FNYEAQ. The CDR3 length is 14 residues.

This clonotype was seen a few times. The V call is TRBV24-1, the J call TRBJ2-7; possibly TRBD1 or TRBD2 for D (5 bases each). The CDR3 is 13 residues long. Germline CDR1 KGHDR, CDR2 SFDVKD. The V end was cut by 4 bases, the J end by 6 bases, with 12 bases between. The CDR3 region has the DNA TGTGCCACCAGTGACCCCGAGGGGTTCGAGCAGTACTTC. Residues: CATSDPEGFEQYF.

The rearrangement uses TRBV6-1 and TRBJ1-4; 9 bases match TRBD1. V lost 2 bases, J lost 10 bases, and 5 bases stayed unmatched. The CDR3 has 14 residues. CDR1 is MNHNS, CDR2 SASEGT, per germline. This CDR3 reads CASSEWGQGGKLFF. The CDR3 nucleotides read TGTGCCAGCAGTGAATGGGGACAGGGCGGAAAACTGTTTTTT.

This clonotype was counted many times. The CDR3 spells CSAREANTEAFF. The CDR3 region has the DNA TGCAGTGCTAGAGAGGCGAACACTGAAGCTTTCTTT. The genes are TRBV20-1 and TRBJ1-1, with no clear D. The CDR3 is 12 residues long. Trimming pared 0 bases from V and 1 base from J, leaving 3 bases between. Germline loops: CDR1 DFQATT, CDR2 SNEGSKA (reference sequence).

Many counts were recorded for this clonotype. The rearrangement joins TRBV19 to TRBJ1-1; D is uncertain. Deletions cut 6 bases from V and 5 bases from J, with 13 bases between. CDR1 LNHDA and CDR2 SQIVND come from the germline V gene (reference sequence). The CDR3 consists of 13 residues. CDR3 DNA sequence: TGTGCCAGTAGCCCTCTAACTAGGACTGAAGCTTTCTTT. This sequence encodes CASSPLTRTEAFF.

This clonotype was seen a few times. In DNA form, the CDR3 reads TGTGCCAGCTCCCTAAGCCTACAGGGGGGTCAAGAGACCCAGTACTTC. Translating it yields CASSLSLQGGQETQYF. The chain carries TRBV5-5 and TRBJ2-5, with 8 bases fitting TRBD1. The V segment lost 7 bases and the J segment 2 bases; nucleotides outside the gene matches: 13. Per germline, CDR1 SGHKS and CDR2 YYEKEE (reference sequence). The CDR3 sequence is 16 residues long.

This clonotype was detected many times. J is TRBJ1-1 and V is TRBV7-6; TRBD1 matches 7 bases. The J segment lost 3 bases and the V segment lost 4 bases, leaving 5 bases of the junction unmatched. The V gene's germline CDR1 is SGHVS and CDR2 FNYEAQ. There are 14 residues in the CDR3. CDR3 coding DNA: TGTGCCAGCAGCTCAGAAACAGGGGACACTGAAGCTTTCTTT. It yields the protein CASSSETGDTEAFF.

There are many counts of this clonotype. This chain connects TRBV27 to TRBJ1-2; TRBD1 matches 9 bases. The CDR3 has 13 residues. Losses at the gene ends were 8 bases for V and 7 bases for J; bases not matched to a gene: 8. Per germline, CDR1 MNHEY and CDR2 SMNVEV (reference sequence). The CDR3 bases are TGTGCCAGCGGGCGACAGGGGGAGGCTGGCTACACCTTC. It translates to CASGRQGEAGYTF.

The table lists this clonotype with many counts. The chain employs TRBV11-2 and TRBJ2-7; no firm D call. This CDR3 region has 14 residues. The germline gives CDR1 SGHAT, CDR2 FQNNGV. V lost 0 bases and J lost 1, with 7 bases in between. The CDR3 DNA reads TGTGCCAGCAGCTTAGATCCCCAATCCTACGAGCAGTACTTC. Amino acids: CASSLDPQSYEQYF.

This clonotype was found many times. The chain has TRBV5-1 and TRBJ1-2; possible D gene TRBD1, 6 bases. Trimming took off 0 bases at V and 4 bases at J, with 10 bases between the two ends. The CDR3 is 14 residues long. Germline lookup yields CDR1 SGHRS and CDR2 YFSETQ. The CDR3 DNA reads TGCGCCAGCAGCTTGGGGACAGCCATCTATGGCTACACCTTC. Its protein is CASSLGTAIYGYTF.

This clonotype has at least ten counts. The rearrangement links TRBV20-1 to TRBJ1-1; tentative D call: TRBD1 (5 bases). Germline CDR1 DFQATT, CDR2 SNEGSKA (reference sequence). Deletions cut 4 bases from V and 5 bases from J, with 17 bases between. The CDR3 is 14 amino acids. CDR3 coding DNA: TGCAGTGCTACTCGACCCTGGGGCGAGACTGAAGCTTTCTTT. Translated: CSATRPWGETEAFF.